The sequence of this T cell receptor (beta chain) was determined in a study of shared T cell receptors in the human thymus. The CDR3 has 17 amino acids. The J segment lost 2 bases and the V segment lost 2 bases, leaving 5 bases of the junction unmatched. In germline, CDR1 is LGHNT, CDR2 FRNRAP. The data were produced by immunoSEQ multiplex PCR, yet TCRdb's version contains in-frame clones alone and is incomplete. The sample records just under 550,000 clones, 75% to 85% being singletons. These data were also filed under a second study, of human thymus T cells. That report adds: Infants served as donors; they were healthy and Finnish and were having corrective surgery for congenital heart defects. Corrective heart surgery yielded resections, and these provided the thymus tissue. Related research examined unrelated individuals and reported that their thymic repertoires overlapped highly.

The chain recombines TRBV12-5 with TRBJ2-3; TRBD2 agrees at 12 bases. This clonotype was sampled from a boy younger than two with a congenital heart defect. Sample: thymocytes. The CDR3: CASGLHRTSGNTDTQYF. CDR3 in DNA: TGTGCTAGTGGTTTGCACAGGACTAGCGGGAACACAGATACGCAGTATTTT. Variable domain in full (rest from reference TRBV12-5 and TRBJ2-3): DARVTQTPRHKVTEMGQEVTMRCQPILGHNTVFWYRQTMMQGLELLAYFRNRAPLDDSGMPKDRFSAEMPDATLATLKIQPSEPRDSAVYFCASGLHRTSGNTDTQYFGPGTRLTVL.